This T cell receptor beta chain was documented in a study of post-analysis software for immune sequencing data. Study-level points and caveats: When patients were compared with controls, a handful of TRBV segments were more frequent, TRBV5-6, TRBV5-1 and TRBV20-1 among them. Diversity measured as normalized Chao1 was significantly lower in multiple sclerosis patients than in controls.

The ends were cut back, 2 bases at V and 4 bases at J, with 11 bases in the middle. CDR3 length equals 15 residues. Germline V lookup: CDR1 SGHTA, CDR2 FQGNSA. Notes on this clonotype: Its specificity is unknown.

cDNA libraries for TCR beta contained unique molecular identifiers. TCRdb reprocessed the PCR reads via MiXCR and lists one record per CDR3 protein. The sample contains roughly 700,000 distinct CDR3 sequences, 25% to 30% of which appear only once. The material sequenced was blood. The genes are TRBV7-2 and TRBJ1-4; no clear D. The clonotype comes from a girl between 5 and 17 years old with multiple sclerosis. In nucleotides, the CDR3 is TGTGCCAGCAGCTTATTCCCTCGGGTTAATGAAAAACTGTTTTTT. Translating it yields CASSLFPRVNEKLFF.